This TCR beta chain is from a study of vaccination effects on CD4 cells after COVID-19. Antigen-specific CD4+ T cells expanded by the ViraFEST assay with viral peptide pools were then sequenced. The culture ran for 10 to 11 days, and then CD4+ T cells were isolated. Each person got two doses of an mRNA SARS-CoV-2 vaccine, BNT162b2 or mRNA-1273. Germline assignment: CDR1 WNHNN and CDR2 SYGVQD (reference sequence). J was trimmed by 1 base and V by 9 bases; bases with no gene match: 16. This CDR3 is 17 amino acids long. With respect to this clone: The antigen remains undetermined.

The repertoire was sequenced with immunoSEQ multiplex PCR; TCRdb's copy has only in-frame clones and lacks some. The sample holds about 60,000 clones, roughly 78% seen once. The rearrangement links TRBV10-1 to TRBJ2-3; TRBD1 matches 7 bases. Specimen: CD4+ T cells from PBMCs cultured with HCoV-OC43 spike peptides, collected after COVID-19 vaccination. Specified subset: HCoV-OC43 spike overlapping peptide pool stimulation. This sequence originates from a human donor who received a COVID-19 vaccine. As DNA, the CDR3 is TGCGCCAGGAGATTGCCGTACAGGGGCCTGTGCACAGATACGCAGTATTTT. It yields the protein CARRLPYRGLCTDTQYF.